One and the same sample provided the 22 T cell receptor beta chains below, sequenced in a study of blood T cell repertoires in COVID-19. Assay used: immunoSEQ multiplex PCR; TCRdb lists only in-frame clones, some missing. The sample records 35,000 to 45,000 clones, around 90% being singletons. Sequencing was done on a sample of peripheral blood. These receptors were taken from a human donor in a cohort sampled during active COVID-19.

The chain recombines TRBV7-6 with TRBJ2-7; 11 nucleotides line up with TRBD2. J lost 5 bases, V lost 4 bases, and 7 bases had no gene match. There are 15 residues in the CDR3. Germline CDR1 is SGHVS and CDR2 is FNYEAQ. The CDR3 DNA reads as TGTGCCAGCAGCTCTCTAGCGGGGGGCAGCAACGAGCAGTACTTC. Translated: CASSSLAGGSNEQYF.

The V and J genes are TRBV7-3 and TRBJ2-3, with 9 bases lining up with TRBD2. Trimming at V came to 5 bases and at J to 0 bases, leaving 6 bases not matched to a gene. This CDR3 contains 16 residues. Germline V CDR1 and CDR2: SGHTA, FQGTGA. The DNA for the CDR3 is TGTGCCAGCAGCCCCCTAGCGGGAACTAGCACAGATACGCAGTATTTT. Translated, it gives CASSPLAGTSTDTQYF.

The rearrangement joins TRBV7-2 to TRBJ2-3, with 8 bases lining up with TRBD1. This CDR3 has 16 amino acids. CDR1 is SGHTA, CDR2 FQGNSA, per germline. V shed 4 bases, J shed 3 bases, and the junction held 9 bases outside the gene matches. The chain's CDR3 is CASSSQGARGTDTQYF. CDR3 DNA sequence: TGTGCCAGCAGCTCCCAGGGGGCGAGAGGTACAGATACGCAGTATTTT.

With regard to this clone: Relative to the germline gene, one junction end is altered; a read error may explain this. The chain carries TRBV28 and TRBJ1-6, with 7 bases that match TRBD1. The germline V gene has CDR1 MDHEN and CDR2 SYDVKM. The CDR3 sequence is 13 residues long. The CDR3 DNA reads TGTGCCAGCAGGGAGGACAGGAATTCACACCTCCACTTT. Protein product: CASREDRNSHLHF.

The chain links TRBV5-1 to TRBJ2-7; a possible D gene is TRBD2 (6 bases). The CDR3 totals 15 residues. Germline lookup yields CDR1 SGHRS and CDR2 YFSETQ. V was shortened by 1 base and J by 0 bases, with 11 bases between the two germline ends. The DNA of the CDR3 is TGCGCCAGCAGCTTGTTTACGGGAGACTCCTACGAGCAGTACTTC. Translating it yields CASSLFTGDSYEQYF.

V gene TRBV11-2 combines with J gene TRBJ2-2, with 7 bases fitting TRBD1. The CDR3 extends over 14 amino acids. CDR1 is SGHAT and CDR2 is FQNNGV in the germline V gene. With 6 bases clipped from V and 2 bases from J, the junction kept 3 bases outside the gene matches. In DNA form, the CDR3 reads TGTGCCAGCAGTTACAGGGGTAACACCGGGGAGCTGTTTTTT. Amino acids: CASSYRGNTGELFF.

This clone was recorded only once. The chain employs TRBV20-1 and TRBJ1-1; possibly TRBD1 for D (5 bases). This CDR3 is built from 11 residues. Germline V CDR1 and CDR2: DFQATT, SNEGSKA (reference sequence). The germline V and J ends were trimmed by 8 bases and 1 base, with 8 bases remaining between them. CDR3 coding DNA: TGCAGTCGAGACAGGAACACTGAAGCTTTCTTT. Its protein product is CSRDRNTEAFF.

The V and J genes are TRBV6-5 and TRBJ1-2, with D uncertain. CDR1 MNHEY and CDR2 SVGAGI come from the germline V gene. The CDR3 sequence is 15 residues long. Trimming pared 6 bases from V and 0 bases from J, leaving 14 bases between. The CDR3 coding sequence is TGTGCCAGCAGCCGAGACGGAGGGACTAACTATGGCTACACCTTC. It yields the protein CASSRDGGTNYGYTF.

V and J are TRBV9 and TRBJ2-1; 9 bases fit TRBD2. CDR3 length equals 16 residues. Germline lookup yields CDR1 SGDLS and CDR2 YYNGEE. V lost 2 bases to trimming and J lost 5 bases; unmatched junction nucleotides: 8. Here the CDR3 reads CASSVTSGGPDNEQFF. The CDR3 DNA reads TGTGCCAGCAGCGTCACAAGCGGGGGGCCAGACAATGAGCAGTTCTTC.

The chain couples TRBV30 to TRBJ2-4; possibly TRBD1 for D (6 bases). Germline CDR1 is GTSNPN and CDR2 is SVGIG (reference sequence). This CDR3 is built from 14 residues. The V gene lost 3 bases and the J gene lost 2 bases, with 11 bases spanning the gap. CDR3 nucleotide sequence: TGTGCCTGGAGCAGGGGACCTTCCAAAAACATTCAGTACTTC. Translated, it gives CAWSRGPSKNIQYF.

V is TRBV25-1 and J is TRBJ1-6; 9 bases fit TRBD1. CDR3 size: 14 residues. The V gene end was trimmed by 6 bases and the J gene end by 7 bases; junction bases not matched to a gene: 4. From germline, CDR1 is MGHDK and CDR2 SYGVNS. The CDR3 sequence: CASRQGATNSPLHF. The CDR3 coding sequence is TGTGCCAGCAGACAGGGGGCTACGAATTCACCCCTCCACTTT.

The chain links TRBV7-3 to TRBJ2-3; TRBD2 matches 8 bases. The V gene's germline CDR1 is SGHTA and CDR2 FQGTGA. The junction had 9 bases not matched to a gene; V was cut back by 1 base and J by 0 bases. The CDR3 totals 18 residues. The CDR3 reads CASSLRPPGGGSTDTQYF. The CDR3 region has the DNA TGTGCCAGCAGCTTAAGGCCCCCGGGCGGGGGGAGCACAGATACGCAGTATTTT.

This clone has a single count. This chain connects TRBV14 to TRBJ2-7; 9 nucleotides match TRBD1. The CDR3 sequence is 14 residues long. Germline V gene data show CDR1 as SGHDN and CDR2 as FVKESK. Unmatched junction bases numbered 2, after V lost 4 bases and J lost 1 base. The CDR3 bases are TGTGCCAGCAGCCCCGGGACAGGGTCCTACGAGCAGTACTTC. Translation: CASSPGTGSYEQYF.

This clone was observed a single time. The genes are TRBV7-6 and TRBJ2-5; 10 nucleotides align to TRBD1. Losses at the gene ends were 3 bases for V and 1 base for J; bases not matched to a gene: 2. The CDR3 runs 15 residues. In germline, CDR1 is SGHVS, CDR2 FNYEAQ. The chain's CDR3 is CASSFDRGRQETQYF. CDR3 coding DNA: TGTGCCAGCAGCTTTGACAGGGGGCGCCAAGAGACCCAGTACTTC.

The chain joins TRBV28 to TRBJ1-6; TRBD1 matches at 7 bases. V lost 5 bases to trimming and J lost 7 bases; unmatched junction nucleotides: 2. The CDR3 has 13 amino acids. CDR1 and CDR2 from the germline V gene are MDHEN and SYDVKM. CDR3 nucleotides: TGTGCCAGCAGTACAGGGGACAATTCACCCCTCCACTTT. As protein: CASSTGDNSPLHF.

V gene TRBV29-1 combines with J gene TRBJ1-2; maybe TRBD1 (5 bases). The CDR3 is 13 amino acids. V lost 7 bases, J lost 3 bases, and 15 bases lay in between. Germline CDR1 reads SQVTM; CDR2 reads ANQGSEA. CDR3 region: CSASTGRDYGYTF. The DNA of the CDR3 is TGCAGCGCCTCTACAGGTCGTGACTATGGCTACACCTTC.

The rearrangement links TRBV7-2 to TRBJ2-1; D unresolved. The V gene lost 2 bases and the J gene lost 0 bases, with 8 bases spanning the gap. The CDR3 loop spans 15 amino acids. Germline CDR1 reads SGHTA; CDR2 reads FQGNSA. The CDR3 reads CASSLSSSSYNEQFF. For the CDR3, the DNA is TGTGCCAGCAGCTTAAGCTCGAGCTCCTACAATGAGCAGTTCTTC.

For the CDR3, the DNA is TGTGCCACCCGGACAGGGTCATCCTACGAGCAGTACTTC. Amino acid sequence: CATRTGSSYEQYF. The V and J genes are TRBV6-5 and TRBJ2-7; TRBD1 aligns across 8 bases. Germline V gene sequence: CDR1 MNHEY, CDR2 SVGAGI. V gave up 10 bases and J gave up 1 base; unmatched junction bases: 6. This CDR3 has 13 amino acids.

The chain employs TRBV7-2 and TRBJ2-3; 14 nucleotides align to TRBD2. Trimming took 6 bases from V and 1 from J; bases not matched to a gene: 6. The CDR3 is made up of 17 amino acids. The germline V gene encodes CDR1 SGHTA and CDR2 FQGNSA. The CDR3 nucleotides are TGTGCCAGCAGGCCGACTAGCGGGGGGGCCGGCACAGATACGCAGTATTTT. Amino acids: CASRPTSGGAGTDTQYF.

The CDR3 protein is CASSQIPDTQYF. CDR3 in DNA: TGTGCCAGCAGCCAAATCCCAGATACGCAGTATTTT. The V and J genes are TRBV7-9 and TRBJ2-3, with unresolved D. The CDR3 runs to 12 residues. Trimming cost V 5 bases and J 4 bases, with 7 bases left between them. The germline V gene encodes CDR1 SEHNR and CDR2 FQNEAQ (reference sequence).

This clone was found once. The chain couples TRBV7-2 to TRBJ2-1, with D hard to call. V gave up 1 base and J gave up 4 bases, with 8 bases separating them. Germline CDR1 is SGHTA and CDR2 is FQGNSA. The length of the CDR3 is 14 residues. CDR3 sequence reads: CASSLGYEYNEQFF. CDR3 sequence (DNA): TGTGCCAGCAGCTTAGGCTACGAGTACAATGAGCAGTTCTTC.

This clone has a handful of counts. The gene calls are TRBV7-9 and TRBJ2-7; the D gene is possibly TRBD1 (5 bases). V lost 6 bases to trimming and J lost 9 bases, with 12 bases between them. CDR3 length equals 11 residues. Germline V gene lookup returns CDR1 SEHNR and CDR2 FQNEAQ (reference sequence). The CDR3 loop reads CASSTGQRQYF. The DNA for the CDR3 is TGTGCCAGCAGTACAGGCCAGCGGCAGTACTTC.